This T cell receptor beta chain emerged from a study of blood T cells in healthy people across ages (dated by TCRdb to the mid-2010s). For the study in its entirety: In model experiments, template switching captured roughly one uniquely barcoded TCR beta cDNA molecule for every two T cells. Two additional independent replicas of 1 million unique cDNA reads from the same blood draw were analyzed for two donors (one aged 18 to 29 and one aged 80 or older). Four age groups were formed from the donors: young (average approximately 16 years), middle-aged (more than 35), aged (approximately 60) and long-lived (less than 85). To avoid experimental bias, donors of different ages were spread randomly across the sequencing lanes. To track age-related changes in TCR beta repertoire diversity, the study relied on deep sequencing normalized with unique cDNA molecular identifiers. What the work shows at the level of the full study, not this receptor alone: Donor CMV infection status was unknown, potentially confounding age-related changes in expanded clonotypes. Estimates of total diversity from one million sequenced T cells were regarded as lower bounds and underestimates. As age increased, observed TCR beta diversity per million T cells dropped in a roughly linear way, and a significant reduction was already evident by age approximately 40. The percentage of naive T cells measured by flow cytometry correlated strongly with observed TCR beta diversity. Compared with the aged group, more naive CD4+ T cells, fewer expanded clones and increased TCR diversity were shown by the long-lived group, suggesting age selection. Since profiling was done on bulk unsorted PBMCs, naive and antigen-experienced compartments could not be conclusively compared.

To prepare the library, 5' RACE was applied. Instrument used: Illumina HiSeq 2500. A second about 7 to 11 cycle PCR used a sample-barcoded 5' primer and a J-beta primer mix. Each TCR beta cDNA molecule received a unique molecular identifier from a template-switch 5' adaptor carrying 12 random nucleotides. Each sample yielded at least 3 million CDR3-containing paired-end reads. First-strand cDNA was synthesized from all RNA with the Mint cDNA synthesis kit, primed by a TRBC-specific oligonucleotide. After uracil-DNA glycosylase treatment, a first 18-cycle PCR used universal primers M1SS and BC2_uni_R on all cDNA. The study's own analysis went as follows. Normalization of each sample was performed by random selection of 1 million high-quality reads, each carrying a distinct molecular identifier. Reads sharing molecular identifiers were discarded rather than binned into consensus sequences. MiTCR, with a Q25 quality threshold and the strictest error-elimination algorithm, was used for CDR3 identification, clonotype clustering and error correction. A nonparametric unseen species model with Euler transformation was used to estimate lower-bound total TCR beta diversity. TCRdb reran the public reads through fastp at Q25 and MiXCR, keeping productive beta chains. Duplicate CDR3 protein sequences are folded into a single record with the most common DNA and genes. The authors' filters were not applied to this entry. This sample is represented by under 1,000,000 distinct CDR3 sequences; about 36% of them were singletons. Clones ranked in the top ten supply roughly 13% of the sample.

This clonotype was counted a few times. Its antigen is still unknown. No much larger clone exists at a distance of one base, and base qualities are not known. Donors were about 36 systemically healthy Caucasian individuals from Russia aged roughly 6 to 95 years. Around 10 milliliters of peripheral blood were drawn from each donor into EDTA-treated Vacutainer tubes. Ficoll-Paque density-gradient centrifugation was used to isolate PBMCs, with at least 7 million per sample. Total RNA was extracted from PBMCs with Trizol reagent, with at least 6 micrograms obtained per sample. Naive CD45RAhigh/CD27high T cell percentages were measured by flow cytometry on a PBMC aliquot from every donor. The CDR3 measures 19 amino acids from cysteine to phenylalanine. Here the CDR3 DNA is all that survives: 57 bases in frame from base 1.

The chain joins TRBV21-1 to TRBJ1-2; the table names TRBD1, a call not compared with the DNA. TRBV21-1 is reported as a pseudogene. This clonotype was obtained from a man in his late teens or twenties in good health. The specimen sequenced was blood. Here the CDR3 is given as CASSLKIRGVGGSRDGYTF. The nucleotide sequence reads TGTGCCAGCAGCCTTAAAATAAGGGGTGTGGGGGGTAGCCGGGATGGCTACACCTTC.